The next 7 T cell receptor beta chains were all read from a single sample in a study of cytomegalovirus exposure and HLA in healthy donors. A multiplex PCR was run with 60 Vbeta primers and 13 Jbeta primers. Produced via immunoSEQ multiplex PCR; TCRdb's table is partial and in-frame only. The profile shows roughly 100,000 clones, roughly 80% of them singletons. Sample: PBMCs. These receptors were collected from a female donor in good health and CMV-seropositive.

The V gene is TRBV5-1, the J gene TRBJ2-3; TRBD2 matches 15 bases. The CDR3 consists of 19 residues. The V gene end was trimmed by 4 bases and the J gene end by 1 base; junction bases not matched to a gene: 10. Germline assignment: CDR1 SGHRS and CDR2 YFSETQ. CDR3 loop: CASSLGTSGGPARTDTQYF. The CDR3 coding sequence is TGCGCCAGCAGCCTCGGGACTAGCGGGGGGCCCGCCCGCACAGATACGCAGTATTTT. Full variable domain (outside the CDR3, taken from reference TRBV5-1 and TRBJ2-3): KAGVTQTPRYLIKTRGQQVTLSCSPISGHRSVSWYQQTPGQGLQFLFEYFSETQRNKGNFPGRFSGRQFSNSRSEMNVSTLELGDSALYLCASSLGTSGGPARTDTQYFGPGTRLTVL.

The V and J genes are TRBV5-5 and TRBJ2-7; 10 bases are a match to TRBD1. Germline-derived CDR1 and CDR2 are SGHKS and YYEKEE (reference sequence). After removal of 0 bases from V and 4 bases from J, the junction contained 7 bases not matched to a gene. This CDR3 comprises 16 residues. The CDR3 reads CASSLASDRGLYEQYF. The CDR3 DNA follows: TGTGCCAGCAGCTTGGCGTCTGACAGGGGGCTTTACGAGCAGTACTTC.

The chain is built from TRBV5-6 and TRBJ1-4; the D gene is possibly TRBD1 (6 bases). CDR3 length: 14 amino acids. Trimming shortened V by 3 bases and J by 8 bases, and 14 bases separated the two germline ends. The V gene's germline CDR1 is SGHDT and CDR2 YYEEEE. CDR3 nucleotides: TGTGCCAGCAGCTCAGATACAGGGATGGAAAAACTGTTTTTT. It translates to CASSSDTGMEKLFF.

The chain joins TRBV7-2 to TRBJ1-6; TRBD1 is a possible D gene (6 bases). Looked up from germline, CDR1 is SGHTA and CDR2 is FQGNSA. Trimming took off 1 base at V and 5 bases at J, with 12 bases between the two ends. CDR3 length: 16 amino acids. CDR3 amino acids: CASSLVGGSNNSPLHF. The CDR3 DNA is TGTGCCAGCAGCTTAGTTGGGGGCTCGAATAATTCACCCCTCCACTTT.

J is TRBJ2-7 and V is TRBV4-3; D unclear. Germline V gene sequence: CDR1 LGHNA, CDR2 YSLEER. Trimming stripped 1 base from V and 1 base from J, with 5 bases between. The CDR3 is 13 residues long. CDR3 DNA: TGCGCCAGCAGCCAAGGACATTCCTACGAGCAGTACTTC. It yields the protein CASSQGHSYEQYF.

The chain recombines TRBV11-3 with TRBJ2-1; tentatively, D is TRBD1 (6 bases). Trimming took 1 base from V and 8 from J, leaving 9 bases between them. Germline V CDR1 and CDR2: SGHNT, YENEEA. The CDR3 spans 13 residues. The CDR3 reads CASSLGTAYEQFF. CDR3 coding DNA: TGTGCCAGCAGCTTAGGGACAGCGTATGAGCAGTTCTTC.

This clone was seen only a few times. The chain combines TRBV19 with TRBJ2-6, with a weak D call TRBD2 (6 bases). Per the germline V gene, CDR1 is LNHDA and CDR2 is SQIVND (reference sequence). This CDR3 comprises 16 residues. V was clipped by 5 bases and J by 2 bases, with 13 bases between them. CDR3 DNA sequence: TGTGCCAGTAGTGGGGGGATCCCTCCTGGGGCCAACGTCCTGACTTTC. Protein: CASSGGIPPGANVLTF.